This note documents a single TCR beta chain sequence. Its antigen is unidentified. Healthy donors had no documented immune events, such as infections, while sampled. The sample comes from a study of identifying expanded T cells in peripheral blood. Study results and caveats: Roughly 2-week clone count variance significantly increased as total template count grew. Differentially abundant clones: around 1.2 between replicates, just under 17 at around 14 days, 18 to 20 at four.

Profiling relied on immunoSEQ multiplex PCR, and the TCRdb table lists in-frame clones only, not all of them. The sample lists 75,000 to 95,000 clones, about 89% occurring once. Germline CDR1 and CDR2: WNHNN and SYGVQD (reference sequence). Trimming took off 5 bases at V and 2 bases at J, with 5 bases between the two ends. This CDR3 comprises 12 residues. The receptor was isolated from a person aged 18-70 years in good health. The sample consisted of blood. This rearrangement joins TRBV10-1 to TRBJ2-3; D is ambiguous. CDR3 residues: CASSPNTDTQYF. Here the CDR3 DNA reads TGCGCCAGCAGTCCAAACACAGATACGCAGTATTTT.